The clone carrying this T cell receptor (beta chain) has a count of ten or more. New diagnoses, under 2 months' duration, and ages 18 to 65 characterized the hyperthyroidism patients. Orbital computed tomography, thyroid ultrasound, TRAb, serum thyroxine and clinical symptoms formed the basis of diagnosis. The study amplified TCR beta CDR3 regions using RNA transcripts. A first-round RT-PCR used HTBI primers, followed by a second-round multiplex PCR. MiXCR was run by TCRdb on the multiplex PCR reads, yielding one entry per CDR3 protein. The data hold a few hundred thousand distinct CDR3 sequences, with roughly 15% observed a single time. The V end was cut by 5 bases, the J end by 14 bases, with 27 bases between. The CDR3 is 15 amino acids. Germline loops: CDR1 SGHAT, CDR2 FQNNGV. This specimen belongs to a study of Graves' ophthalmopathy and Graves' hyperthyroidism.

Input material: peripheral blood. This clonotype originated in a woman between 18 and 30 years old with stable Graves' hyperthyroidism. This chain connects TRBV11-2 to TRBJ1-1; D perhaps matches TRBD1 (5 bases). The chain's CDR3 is CASSRSQGRTLELFF. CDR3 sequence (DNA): TGTGCCAGCAGCCGCAGTCAGGGACGAACACTTGAGTTATTCTTT.